Listed here is a single TCR beta chain. Antigen specificity is unknown. Other DNA sequences within the sample encode an identical CDR3. The sample belongs to a study of shared clonotypes between healthy human individuals. Study findings and constraints: Among a handful of donors, roughly 5.5% of naive CD4 clonotypes were found in common.

Replicate sorted-subset PCRs were loaded with around 0.2 ug DNA, about 31,000 T cell genomes. The protocol was immunoSEQ multiplex PCR, while the TCRdb copy is restricted to in-frame clones and leaves out a portion. The sample includes some 740,000 clones, nearly 95% of them seen just once. In the naive CD8 group, cells lacked CD45RO and were positively selected for CCR7, so terminally differentiated effector memory CD45RA+ cells were left out. Germline CDR1 is LNHDA and CDR2 is SQIVND (reference sequence). The V gene lost 1 base and the J gene lost 3 bases, with 7 bases spanning the gap. The CDR3 is made up of 13 amino acids.

This receptor was obtained from a man aged 25-40 years in good health. The chain combines TRBV19 with TRBJ2-7, with D hard to call. Specimen: naive CD8+ T cells sorted from blood. CDR3 region: CASSIGQDYEQYF. The CDR3 region has the DNA TGTGCCAGTAGTATAGGGCAGGACTACGAGCAGTACTTC. Variable domain in full (rest from reference TRBV19 and TRBJ2-7): DGGITQSPKYLFRKEGQNVTLSCEQNLNHDAMYWYRQDPGQGLRLIYYSQIVNDFQKGDIAEGYSVSREKKESFPLTVTSAQKNPTAFYLCASSIGQDYEQYFGPGTRLTVT.